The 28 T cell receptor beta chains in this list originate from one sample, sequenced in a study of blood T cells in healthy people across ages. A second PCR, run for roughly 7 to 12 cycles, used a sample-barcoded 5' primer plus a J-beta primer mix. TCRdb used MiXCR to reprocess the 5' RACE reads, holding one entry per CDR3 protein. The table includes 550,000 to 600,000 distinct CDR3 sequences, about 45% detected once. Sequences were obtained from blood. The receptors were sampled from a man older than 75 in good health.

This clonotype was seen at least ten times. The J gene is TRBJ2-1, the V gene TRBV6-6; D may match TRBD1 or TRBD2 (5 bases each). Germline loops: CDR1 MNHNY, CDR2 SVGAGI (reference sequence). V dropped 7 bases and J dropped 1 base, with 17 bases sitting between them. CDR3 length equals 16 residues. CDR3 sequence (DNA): TGTGCCAGCACCCGCGAGGGGCCGTCTTCCTACAATGAGCAGTTCTTC. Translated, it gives CASTREGPSSYNEQFF.

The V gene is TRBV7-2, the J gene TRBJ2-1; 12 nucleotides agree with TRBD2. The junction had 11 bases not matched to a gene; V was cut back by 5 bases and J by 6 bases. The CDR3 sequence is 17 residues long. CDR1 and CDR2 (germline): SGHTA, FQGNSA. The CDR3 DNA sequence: TGTGCCAGCAGCACCCACCTAGCGGGAGGGCCTAGCAATGAGCAGTTCTTC. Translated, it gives CASSTHLAGGPSNEQFF.

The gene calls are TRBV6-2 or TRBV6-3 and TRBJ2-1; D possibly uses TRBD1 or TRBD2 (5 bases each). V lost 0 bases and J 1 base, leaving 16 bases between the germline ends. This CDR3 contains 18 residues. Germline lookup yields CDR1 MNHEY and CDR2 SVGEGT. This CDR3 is CASSYSMGVTLSYNEQFF. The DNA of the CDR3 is TGTGCCAGCAGTTACTCGATGGGGGTAACCCTTTCCTACAATGAGCAGTTCTTC.

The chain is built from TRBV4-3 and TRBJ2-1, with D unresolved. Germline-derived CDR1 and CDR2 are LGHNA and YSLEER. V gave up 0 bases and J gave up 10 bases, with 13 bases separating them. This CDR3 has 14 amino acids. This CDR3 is CASSQDISPREQFF. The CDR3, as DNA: TGCGCCAGCAGCCAAGACATCAGTCCCCGGGAGCAGTTCTTC.

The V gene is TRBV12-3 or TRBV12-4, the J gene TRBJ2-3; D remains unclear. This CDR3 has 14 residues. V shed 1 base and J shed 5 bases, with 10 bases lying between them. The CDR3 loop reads CASSLETGRDTQYF. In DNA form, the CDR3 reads TGTGCCAGCAGTTTAGAGACGGGTAGAGATACGCAGTATTTT.

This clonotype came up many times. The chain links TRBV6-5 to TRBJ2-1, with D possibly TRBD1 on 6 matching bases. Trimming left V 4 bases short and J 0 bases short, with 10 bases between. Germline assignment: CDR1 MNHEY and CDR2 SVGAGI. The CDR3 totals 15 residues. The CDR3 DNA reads TGTGCCAGCAGTTCGGGACAATCCTCCTACAATGAGCAGTTCTTC. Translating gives CASSSGQSSYNEQFF.

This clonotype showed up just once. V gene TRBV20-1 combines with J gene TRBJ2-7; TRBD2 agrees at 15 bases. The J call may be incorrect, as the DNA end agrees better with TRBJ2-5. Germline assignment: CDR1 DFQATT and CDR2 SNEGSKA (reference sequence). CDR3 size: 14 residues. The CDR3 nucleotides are TGCAGTGCGGGGACTAGCGGGAGGACAGAGACCCAGTACTTC. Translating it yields CSAGTSGRTETQYF.

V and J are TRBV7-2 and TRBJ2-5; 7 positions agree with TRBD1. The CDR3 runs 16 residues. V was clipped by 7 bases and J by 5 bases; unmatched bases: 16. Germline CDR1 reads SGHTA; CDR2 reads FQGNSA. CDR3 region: CASTKEATGSIETQYF. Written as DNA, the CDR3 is TGTGCCAGCACCAAAGAGGCGACAGGGAGTATTGAGACCCAGTACTTC.

The CDR3 protein is CSARQDHEQYF. DNA of the CDR3: TGCAGTGCTAGACAGGATCACGAGCAGTACTTC. The chain has TRBV20-1 and TRBJ2-7; D is unclear. Germline assignment: CDR1 DFQATT and CDR2 SNEGSKA (reference sequence). The V and J ends lost 2 bases and 5 bases respectively, with 7 bases between them. The CDR3 consists of 11 residues.

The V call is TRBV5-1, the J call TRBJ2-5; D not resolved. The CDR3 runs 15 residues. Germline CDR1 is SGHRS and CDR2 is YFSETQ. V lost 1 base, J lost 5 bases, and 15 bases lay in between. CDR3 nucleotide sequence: TGCGCCAGCAGCTTGTCGGGCAGCGCTGGTGAGACCCAGTACTTC. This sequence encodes CASSLSGSAGETQYF. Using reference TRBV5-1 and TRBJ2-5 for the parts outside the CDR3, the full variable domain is KAGVTQTPRYLIKTRGQQVTLSCSPISGHRSVSWYQQTPGQGLQFLFEYFSETQRNKGNFPGRFSGRQFSNSRSEMNVSTLELGDSALYLCASSLSGSAGETQYFGPGTRLLVL.

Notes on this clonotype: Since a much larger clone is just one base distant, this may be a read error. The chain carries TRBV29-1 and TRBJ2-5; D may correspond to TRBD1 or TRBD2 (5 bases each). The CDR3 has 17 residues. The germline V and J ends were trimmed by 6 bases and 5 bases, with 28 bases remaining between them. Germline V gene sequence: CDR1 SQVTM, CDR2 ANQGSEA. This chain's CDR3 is CSVVPLDRDPALETQYF. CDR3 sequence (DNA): TGCAGCGTGGTTCCCCTGGACCGGGACCCTGCCCTTGAGACCCAGTACTTC.

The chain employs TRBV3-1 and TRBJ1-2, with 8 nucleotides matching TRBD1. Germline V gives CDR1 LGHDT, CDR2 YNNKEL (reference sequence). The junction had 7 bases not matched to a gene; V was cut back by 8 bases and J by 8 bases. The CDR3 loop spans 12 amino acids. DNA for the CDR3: TGTGCCAGCGGACAGGGTATCAACGGCTACACCTTC. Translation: CASGQGINGYTF.

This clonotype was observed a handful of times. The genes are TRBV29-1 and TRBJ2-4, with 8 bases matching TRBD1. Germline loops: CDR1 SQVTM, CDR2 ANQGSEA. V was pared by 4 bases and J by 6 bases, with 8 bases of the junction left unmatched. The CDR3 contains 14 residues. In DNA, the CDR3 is TGCAGCGTTGCGCCTGGGACAGGAATAAACATTCAGTACTTC. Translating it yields CSVAPGTGINIQYF.

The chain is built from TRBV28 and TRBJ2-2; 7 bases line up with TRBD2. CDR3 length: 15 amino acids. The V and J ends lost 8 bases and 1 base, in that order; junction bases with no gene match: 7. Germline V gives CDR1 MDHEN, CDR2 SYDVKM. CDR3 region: CASGTNLGNTGELFF. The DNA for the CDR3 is TGTGCCAGCGGGACTAACCTGGGGAACACCGGGGAGCTGTTTTTT.

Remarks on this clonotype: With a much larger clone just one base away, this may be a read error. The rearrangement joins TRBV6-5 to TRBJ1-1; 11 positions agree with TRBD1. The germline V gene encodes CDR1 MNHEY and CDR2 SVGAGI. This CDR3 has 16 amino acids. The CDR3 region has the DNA TGTGCCAGCAGCCGGCAAGGACAGGGGGCGAGGACTGAAGCTTTATTT. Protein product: CASSRQGQGARTEALF.

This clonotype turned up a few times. CDR3 sequence reads: CASNPGGLAGLSGELFF. The CDR3 nucleotides are TGTGCCAGCAACCCGGGGGGACTAGCGGGATTGAGCGGGGAGCTGTTTTTT. The rearrangement uses TRBV28 and TRBJ2-2; 13 bases agree with TRBD2. The CDR3 runs to 17 residues. Germline loops: CDR1 MDHEN, CDR2 SYDVKM. The ends lost 7 bases at V and 7 bases at J; junction bases unmatched: 12. The complete variable domain, with remaining parts taken from reference TRBV28 and TRBJ2-2, reads DVKVTQSSRYLVKRTGEKVFLECVQDMDHENMFWYRQDPGLGLRLIYFSYDVKMKEKGDIPEGYSVSREKKERFSLILESASTNQTSMYLCASNPGGLAGLSGELFFGEGSRLTVL.

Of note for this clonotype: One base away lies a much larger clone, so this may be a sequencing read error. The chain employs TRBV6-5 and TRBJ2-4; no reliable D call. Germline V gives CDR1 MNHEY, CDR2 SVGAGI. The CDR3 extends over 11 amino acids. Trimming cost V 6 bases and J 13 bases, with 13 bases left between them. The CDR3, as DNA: TGTGCCAGCAGAGGGCATGGAGCACAGTACTTC. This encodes CASRGHGAQYF.

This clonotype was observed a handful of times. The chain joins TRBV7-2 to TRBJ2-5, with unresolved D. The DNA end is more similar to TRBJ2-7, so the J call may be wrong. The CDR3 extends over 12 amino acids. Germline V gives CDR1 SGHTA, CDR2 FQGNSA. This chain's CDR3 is CASSHGRYEQYF. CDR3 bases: TGTGCCAGCAGCCACGGCAGGTACGAGCAGTACTTC.

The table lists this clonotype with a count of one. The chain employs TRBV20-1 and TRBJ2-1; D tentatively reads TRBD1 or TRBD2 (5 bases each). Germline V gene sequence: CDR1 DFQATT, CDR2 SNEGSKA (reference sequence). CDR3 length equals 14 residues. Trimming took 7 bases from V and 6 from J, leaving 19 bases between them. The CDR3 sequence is CSGRRDEGSNEQFF. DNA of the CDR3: TGCAGTGGTCGCCGGGACGAAGGTTCCAATGAGCAGTTCTTC.

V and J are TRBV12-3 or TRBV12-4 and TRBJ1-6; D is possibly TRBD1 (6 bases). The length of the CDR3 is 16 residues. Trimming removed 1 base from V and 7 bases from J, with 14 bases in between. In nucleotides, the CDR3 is TGTGCCAGCAGTTTAGGGACAGCTGAATCGAATTCACCCCTCCACTTT. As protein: CASSLGTAESNSPLHF.

CDR3 protein: CASSASRTDTQYF. CDR3 in DNA: TGTGCCAGCAGCGCCTCTAGAACCGATACGCAGTATTTT. This chain links TRBV9 with TRBJ2-3, with D hard to call. Germline CDR1 reads SGDLS; CDR2 reads YYNGEE. There are 13 residues in the CDR3. V lost 3 bases to trimming and J lost 6 bases, with 11 bases between them.

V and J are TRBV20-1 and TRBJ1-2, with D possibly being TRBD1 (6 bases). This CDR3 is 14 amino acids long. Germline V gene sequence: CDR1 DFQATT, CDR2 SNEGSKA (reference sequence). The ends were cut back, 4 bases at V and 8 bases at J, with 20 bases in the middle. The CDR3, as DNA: TGCAGTGCTACCGAACCTACAGGGCTTCGGGGCTACACCTTC. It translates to CSATEPTGLRGYTF.

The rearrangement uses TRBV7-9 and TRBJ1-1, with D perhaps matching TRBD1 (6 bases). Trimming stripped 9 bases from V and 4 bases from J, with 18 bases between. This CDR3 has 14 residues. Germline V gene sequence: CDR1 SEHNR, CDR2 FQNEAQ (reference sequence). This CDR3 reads CASWLTGSGTEAFF. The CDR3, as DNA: TGTGCCAGTTGGTTGACAGGCTCGGGCACTGAAGCTTTCTTT.

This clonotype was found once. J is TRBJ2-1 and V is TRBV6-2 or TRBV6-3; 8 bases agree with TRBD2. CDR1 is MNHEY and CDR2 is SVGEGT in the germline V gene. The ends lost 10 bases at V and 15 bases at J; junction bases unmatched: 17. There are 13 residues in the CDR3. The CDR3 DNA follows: TGTGCCACCCGATGGGCGGGAGGCCCGGTGCCGTTCTTC. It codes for CATRWAGGPVPFF.

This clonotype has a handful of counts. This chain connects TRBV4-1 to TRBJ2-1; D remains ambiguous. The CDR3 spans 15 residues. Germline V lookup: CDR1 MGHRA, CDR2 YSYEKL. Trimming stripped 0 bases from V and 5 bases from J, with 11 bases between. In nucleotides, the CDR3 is TGCGCCAGCAGCCAAGAAGGCTCGAAGCACAATGAGCAGTTCTTC. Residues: CASSQEGSKHNEQFF.

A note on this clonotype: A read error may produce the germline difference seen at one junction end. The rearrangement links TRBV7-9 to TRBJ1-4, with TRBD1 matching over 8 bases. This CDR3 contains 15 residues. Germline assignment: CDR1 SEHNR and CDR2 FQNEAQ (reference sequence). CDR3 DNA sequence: TGTACCAGCAGCTTAGGGGACAGGAGTAATGAAAAACTGTTTTTT. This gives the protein CTSSLGDRSNEKLFF.

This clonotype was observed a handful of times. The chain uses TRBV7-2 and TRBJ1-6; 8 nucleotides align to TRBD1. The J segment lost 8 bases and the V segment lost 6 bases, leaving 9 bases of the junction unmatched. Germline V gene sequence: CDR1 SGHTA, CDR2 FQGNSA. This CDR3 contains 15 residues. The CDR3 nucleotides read TGTGCCAGCAGTTCTGGCGGGACAGGAGATTCACCCCTCCACTTT. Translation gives CASSSGGTGDSPLHF. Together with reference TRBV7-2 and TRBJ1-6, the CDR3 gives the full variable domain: GAGVSQSPSNKVTEKGKDVELRCDPISGHTALYWYRQSLGQGLEFLIYFQGNSAPDKSGLPSDRFSAERTGGSVSTLTIQRTQQEDSAVYLCASSSGGTGDSPLHFGNGTRLTVT.

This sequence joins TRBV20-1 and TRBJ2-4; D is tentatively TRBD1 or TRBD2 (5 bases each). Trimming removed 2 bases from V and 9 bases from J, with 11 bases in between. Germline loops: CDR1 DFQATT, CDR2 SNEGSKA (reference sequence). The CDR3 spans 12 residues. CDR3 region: CSARSGGAIQYF. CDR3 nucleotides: TGCAGTGCTAGATCTGGGGGAGCCATTCAGTACTTC.